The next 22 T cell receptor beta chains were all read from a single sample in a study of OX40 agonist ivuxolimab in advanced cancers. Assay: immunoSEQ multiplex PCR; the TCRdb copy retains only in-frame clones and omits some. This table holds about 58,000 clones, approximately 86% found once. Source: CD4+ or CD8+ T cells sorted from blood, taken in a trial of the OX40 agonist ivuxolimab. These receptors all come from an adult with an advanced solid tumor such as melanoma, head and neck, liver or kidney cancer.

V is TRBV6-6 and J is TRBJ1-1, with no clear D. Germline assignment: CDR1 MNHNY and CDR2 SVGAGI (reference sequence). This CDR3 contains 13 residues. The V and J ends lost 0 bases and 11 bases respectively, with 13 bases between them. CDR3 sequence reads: CASSYSIQSHAFF. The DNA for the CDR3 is TGTGCCAGCAGTTACTCGATCCAGTCCCACGCTTTCTTT.

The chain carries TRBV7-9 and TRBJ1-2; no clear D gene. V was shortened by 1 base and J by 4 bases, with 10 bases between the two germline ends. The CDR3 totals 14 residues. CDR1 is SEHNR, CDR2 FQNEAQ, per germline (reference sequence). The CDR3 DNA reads TGTGCCAGCAGCTTAGTAAGTCTCAGCTATGGCTACACCTTC. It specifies CASSLVSLSYGYTF.

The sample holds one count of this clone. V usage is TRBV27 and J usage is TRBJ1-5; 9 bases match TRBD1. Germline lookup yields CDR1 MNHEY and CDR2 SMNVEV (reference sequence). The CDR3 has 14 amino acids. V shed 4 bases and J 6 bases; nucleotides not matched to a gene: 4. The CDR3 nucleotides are TGTGCCAGCAGTTGGACAGGGGCTCTTCAGCCCCAGCATTTT. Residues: CASSWTGALQPQHF.

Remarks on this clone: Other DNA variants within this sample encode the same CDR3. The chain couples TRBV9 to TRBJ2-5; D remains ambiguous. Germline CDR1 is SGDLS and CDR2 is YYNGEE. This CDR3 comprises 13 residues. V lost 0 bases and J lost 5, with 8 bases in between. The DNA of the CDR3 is TGTGCCAGCAGCGTAGTCTGGGGTGAGACCCAGTACTTC. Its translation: CASSVVWGETQYF.

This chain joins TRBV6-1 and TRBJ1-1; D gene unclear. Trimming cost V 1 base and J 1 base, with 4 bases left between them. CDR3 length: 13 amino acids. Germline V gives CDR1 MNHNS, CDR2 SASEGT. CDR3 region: CASSEVPNTEAFF. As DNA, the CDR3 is TGTGCCAGCAGTGAAGTGCCGAACACTGAAGCTTTCTTT.

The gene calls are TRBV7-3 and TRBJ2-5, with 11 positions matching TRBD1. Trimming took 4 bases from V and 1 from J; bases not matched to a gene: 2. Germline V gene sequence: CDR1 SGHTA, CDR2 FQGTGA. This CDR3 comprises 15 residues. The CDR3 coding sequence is TGTGCCAGCAGCTCGGACAGGGGGCCCCAAGAGACCCAGTACTTC. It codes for CASSSDRGPQETQYF.

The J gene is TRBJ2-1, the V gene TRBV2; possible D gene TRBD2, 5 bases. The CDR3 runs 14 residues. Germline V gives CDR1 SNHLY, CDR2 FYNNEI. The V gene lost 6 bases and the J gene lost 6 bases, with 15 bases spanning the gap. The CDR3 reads CASSQSLAGNEQFF. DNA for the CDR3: TGTGCCAGCAGCCAGAGCCTAGCCGGCAATGAGCAGTTCTTC.

CDR3 protein: CASSGLIAKNIQYF. The CDR3 region has the DNA TGTGCCAGCAGCGGTCTAATAGCCAAAAACATTCAGTACTTC. This chain connects TRBV5-6 to TRBJ2-4; D remains unclear. Trimming stripped 4 bases from V and 0 bases from J, with 8 bases between. The CDR3 consists of 14 residues. The V gene's germline CDR1 is SGHDT and CDR2 YYEEEE. The full variable domain, with the rest looked up from reference TRBV5-6 and TRBJ2-4, is DAGVTQSPTHLIKTRGQQVTLRCSPKSGHDTVSWYQQALGQGPQFIFQYYEEEERQRGNFPDRFSGHQFPNYSSELNVNALLLGDSALYLCASSGLIAKNIQYFGAGTRLSVL.

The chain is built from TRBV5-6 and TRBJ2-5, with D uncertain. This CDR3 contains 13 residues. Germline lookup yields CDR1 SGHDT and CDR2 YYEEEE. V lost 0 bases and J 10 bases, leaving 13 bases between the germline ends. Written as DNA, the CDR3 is TGTGCCAGCAGCTTGGCACAACCTGCGGACCAGTACTTC. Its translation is CASSLAQPADQYF.

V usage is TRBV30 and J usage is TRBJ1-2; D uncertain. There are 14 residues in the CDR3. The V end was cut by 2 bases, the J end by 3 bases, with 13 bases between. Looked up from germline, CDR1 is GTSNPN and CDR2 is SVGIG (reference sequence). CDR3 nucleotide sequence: TGTGCCTGGAGTTTTGGGTTAGTTTACTATGGCTACACCTTC. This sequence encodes CAWSFGLVYYGYTF.

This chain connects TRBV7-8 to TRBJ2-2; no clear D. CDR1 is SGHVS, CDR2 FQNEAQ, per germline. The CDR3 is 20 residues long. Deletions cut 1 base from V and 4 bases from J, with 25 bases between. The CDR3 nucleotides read TGTGCCAGCAGCTTAGAACACGTTGGGGTAGGGCTTAGTGGCACCGGGGAGCTGTTTTTT. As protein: CASSLEHVGVGLSGTGELFF.

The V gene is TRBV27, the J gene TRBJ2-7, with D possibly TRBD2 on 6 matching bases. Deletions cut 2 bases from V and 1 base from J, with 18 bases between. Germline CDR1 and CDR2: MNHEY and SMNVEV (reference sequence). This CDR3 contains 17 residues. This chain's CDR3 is CASSLGGGGVGSYEQYF. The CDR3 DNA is TGTGCCAGCAGTTTAGGAGGAGGAGGGGTTGGTTCCTACGAGCAGTACTTC.

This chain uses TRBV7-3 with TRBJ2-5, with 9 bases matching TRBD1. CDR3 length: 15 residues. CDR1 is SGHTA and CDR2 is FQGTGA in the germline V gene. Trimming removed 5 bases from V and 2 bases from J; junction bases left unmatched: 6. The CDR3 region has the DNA TGTGCCAGCAGCCTAAACAGGGGGCCGCAAGAGACCCAGTACTTC. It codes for CASSLNRGPQETQYF.

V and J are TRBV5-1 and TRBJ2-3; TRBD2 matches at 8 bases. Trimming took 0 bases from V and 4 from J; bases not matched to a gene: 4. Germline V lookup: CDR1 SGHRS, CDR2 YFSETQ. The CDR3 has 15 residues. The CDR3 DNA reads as TGCGCCAGCAGCTTGGATGCCGGGAGGGCAGATACGCAGTATTTT. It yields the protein CASSLDAGRADTQYF. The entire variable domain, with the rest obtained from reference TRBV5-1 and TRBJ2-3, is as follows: KAGVTQTPRYLIKTRGQQVTLSCSPISGHRSVSWYQQTPGQGLQFLFEYFSETQRNKGNFPGRFSGRQFSNSRSEMNVSTLELGDSALYLCASSLDAGRADTQYFGPGTRLTVL.

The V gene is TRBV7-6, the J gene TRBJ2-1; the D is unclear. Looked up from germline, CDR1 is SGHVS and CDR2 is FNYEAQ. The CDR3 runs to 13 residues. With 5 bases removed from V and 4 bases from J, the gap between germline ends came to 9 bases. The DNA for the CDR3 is TGTGCCAGCAGCCCCGAGACTTACAATGAGCAGTTCTTC. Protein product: CASSPETYNEQFF.

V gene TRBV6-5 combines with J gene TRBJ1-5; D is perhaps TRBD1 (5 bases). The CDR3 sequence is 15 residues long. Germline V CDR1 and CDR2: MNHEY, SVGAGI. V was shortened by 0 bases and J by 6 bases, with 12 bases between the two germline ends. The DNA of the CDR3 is TGTGCCAGCAGTTACTCGAACCCCCAGGGTCAGCCCCAGCATTTT. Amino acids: CASSYSNPQGQPQHF.

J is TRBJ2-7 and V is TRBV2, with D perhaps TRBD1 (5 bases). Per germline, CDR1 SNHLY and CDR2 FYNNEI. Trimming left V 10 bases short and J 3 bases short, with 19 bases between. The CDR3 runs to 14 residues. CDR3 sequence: CATEDLDTNYEQYF. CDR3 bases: TGTGCCACCGAAGACTTGGACACGAACTACGAGCAGTACTTC.

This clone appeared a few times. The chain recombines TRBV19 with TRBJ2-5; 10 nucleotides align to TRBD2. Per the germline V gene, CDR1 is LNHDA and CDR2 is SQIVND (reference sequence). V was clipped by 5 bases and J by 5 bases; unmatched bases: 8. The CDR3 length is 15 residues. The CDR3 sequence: CASSSLAGVQETQYF. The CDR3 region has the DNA TGTGCCAGTAGTTCCCTAGCGGGAGTGCAGGAGACCCAGTACTTC.

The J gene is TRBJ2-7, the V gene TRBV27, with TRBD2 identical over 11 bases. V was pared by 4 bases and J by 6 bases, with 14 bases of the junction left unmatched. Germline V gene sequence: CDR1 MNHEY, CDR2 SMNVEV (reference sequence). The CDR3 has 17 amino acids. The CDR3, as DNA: TGTGCCAGCAGTTACCGCATTACTAGCGGGAGCCAACGCGAGCAGTACTTC. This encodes CASSYRITSGSQREQYF.

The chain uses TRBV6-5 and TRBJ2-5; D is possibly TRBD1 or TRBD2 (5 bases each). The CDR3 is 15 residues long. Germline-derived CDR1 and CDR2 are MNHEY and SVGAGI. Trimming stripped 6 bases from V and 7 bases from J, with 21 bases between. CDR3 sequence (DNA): TGTGCCAGCAGCCAACCGCCGGGACGGCAGGCGACCCAGTACTTC. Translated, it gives CASSQPPGRQATQYF.

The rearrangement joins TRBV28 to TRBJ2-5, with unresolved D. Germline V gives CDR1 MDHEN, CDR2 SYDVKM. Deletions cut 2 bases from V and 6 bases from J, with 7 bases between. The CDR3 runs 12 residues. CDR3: CASSLPFQTQYF. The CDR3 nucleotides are TGTGCCAGCAGTTTACCGTTCCAGACCCAGTACTTC.

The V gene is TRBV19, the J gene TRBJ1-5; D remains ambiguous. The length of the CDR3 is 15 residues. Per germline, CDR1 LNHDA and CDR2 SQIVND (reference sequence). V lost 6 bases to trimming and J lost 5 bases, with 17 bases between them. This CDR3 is CASSKVPGPDQPQHF. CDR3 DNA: TGTGCCAGTAGCAAAGTTCCGGGCCCAGATCAGCCCCAGCATTTT.